These 2 T cell receptor beta chains originate from one sample sequenced in a study of T cell responses to AZD1222 COVID-19 vaccine. The method was immunoSEQ multiplex PCR; TCRdb's version includes in-frame clones alone and lacks a portion of them. The sample includes roughly 110,000 clones, 70% to 90% of them seen just once. The source was peripheral blood, collected 28 days after the second AZD1222 dose. These receptors were collected from an adult who received the AZD1222 COVID-19 vaccine.

The chain joins TRBV6-6 to TRBJ1-2, with 10 positions matching TRBD1. Trimming removed 6 bases from V and 6 bases from J; junction bases left unmatched: 16. The germline V gene encodes CDR1 MNHNY and CDR2 SVGAGI (reference sequence). The CDR3 sequence is 17 residues long. The CDR3 DNA follows: TGTGCCAGCAGCCGAGCCGGGACAGGGGCCCCGGAGCATGGCTACACCTTC. Its translation is CASSRAGTGAPEHGYTF.

This clone was detected only a few times. The chain carries TRBV19 and TRBJ1-3, with D hard to call. Germline V gives CDR1 LNHDA, CDR2 SQIVND (reference sequence). The CDR3 has 17 residues. The V and J ends lost 6 bases and 0 bases respectively, with 18 bases between them. The CDR3 DNA is TGTGCCAGTAGCCGAACTGCGTCAAGGAACTCTGGAAACACCATATATTTT. Its translation is CASSRTASRNSGNTIYF.